Shown below are 16 T cell receptor beta chains from a single sample sequenced in a study of shared clonotypes between healthy human individuals. Clones were sequenced by immunoSEQ multiplex PCR, and TCRdb holds only the in-frame ones, with some missing. There are approximately 440,000 clones in the sample; more than 70% occur only once, and 12% lies in the top ten. The material sequenced was PBMCs. The source of these receptors is a woman aged 40 to 50 in good health. Some clones in this sample may be carry-over from other donors' samples.

The rearrangement uses TRBV7-6 and TRBJ2-1; 12 bases map to TRBD2. This CDR3 spans 13 amino acids. Germline-derived CDR1 and CDR2 are SGHVS and FNYEAQ. Unmatched junction bases numbered 4, after V lost 1 base and J lost 15 bases. CDR3 in amino acids: CASSLGTSGKLFF. For the CDR3, the DNA is TGTGCCAGCAGCTTAGGGACTAGCGGGAAGCTGTTCTTC.

This clone has more than one count but fewer than ten. V usage is TRBV6-1 and J usage is TRBJ2-5; D uncertain. The DNA end is a closer match to TRBJ2-7, so the J assignment may be wrong. This CDR3 spans 15 amino acids. Germline V lookup: CDR1 MNHNS, CDR2 SASEGT. The CDR3 loop is CASSEVGRSSYEQYF. CDR3 sequence (DNA): TGTGCCAGCAGTGAAGTCGGCAGGAGCTCCTACGAGCAGTACTTC.

CDR3 amino acids: CASSLRGTGEGNIQYF. Written as DNA, the CDR3 is TGTGCCAGCAGCTTAAGGGGGACAGGGGAAGGGAACATTCAGTACTTC. The chain is built from TRBV7-9 and TRBJ2-4; 10 nucleotides align to TRBD1. CDR1 is SEHNR and CDR2 is FQNEAQ in the germline V gene (reference sequence). Losses at the gene ends were 2 bases for V and 7 bases for J; bases not matched to a gene: 8. There are 16 residues in the CDR3. Together with reference TRBV7-9 and TRBJ2-4, the CDR3 gives the full variable domain: DTGVSQNPRHKITKRGQNVTFRCDPISEHNRLYWYRQTLGQGPEFLTYFQNEAQLEKSRLLSDRFSAERPKGSFSTLEIQRTEQGDSAMYLCASSLRGTGEGNIQYFGAGTRLSVL.

This chain connects TRBV28 to TRBJ2-7, with 13 bases matching TRBD2. The CDR3 length is 16 residues. Per germline, CDR1 MDHEN and CDR2 SYDVKM. V shed 10 bases, J shed 0 bases, and the junction held 9 bases outside the gene matches. The CDR3 DNA sequence: TGTGCCACCTGGACTAGCGGGAGTCGGGGCTCCTACGAGCAGTACTTC. As protein: CATWTSGSRGSYEQYF.

This clone has a handful of counts. The rearrangement joins TRBV28 to TRBJ2-7, with D possibly TRBD2 on 5 matching bases. Per the germline V gene, CDR1 is MDHEN and CDR2 is SYDVKM. The V gene lost 6 bases and the J gene lost 3 bases, with 12 bases spanning the gap. The CDR3 has 13 amino acids. CDR3 sequence reads: CASRVPSYYEQYF. CDR3 bases: TGTGCCAGCAGAGTGCCTAGCTACTACGAGCAGTACTTC.

This clone was observed a few times. This could be a read error, since a much larger clone is one nucleotide away. The V call is TRBV10-2, the J call TRBJ2-5; unclear D gene. In germline, CDR1 is WSHSY, CDR2 SAAADI. CDR3 length: 12 residues. CDR3 protein: CASRKGGEAQYF. The CDR3 DNA reads as TGCGCCAGCAGGAAAGGCGGAGAGGCCCAGTACTTC.

This clone was counted only a few times. The gene calls are TRBV28 and TRBJ1-4; 8 nucleotides match TRBD1. This CDR3 is 14 amino acids long. Germline loops: CDR1 MDHEN, CDR2 SYDVKM. Trimming cost V 5 bases and J 7 bases; bases outside gene matches: 6. The CDR3: CASSQTGGGEKLFF. For the CDR3, the DNA is TGTGCCAGCAGTCAAACAGGGGGTGGTGAAAAACTGTTTTTT. Full variable domain (missing parts from reference TRBV28 and TRBJ1-4): DVKVTQSSRYLVKRTGEKVFLECVQDMDHENMFWYRQDPGLGLRLIYFSYDVKMKEKGDIPEGYSVSREKKERFSLILESASTNQTSMYLCASSQTGGGEKLFFGSGTQLSVL.

Regarding this clone: In the same sample, other DNA sequences code for this CDR3. The gene calls are TRBV7-9 and TRBJ2-7, with 10 positions matching TRBD2. The CDR3 is made up of 13 amino acids. V lost 4 bases and J lost 3; bases outside the gene matches: 0. Per germline, CDR1 SEHNR and CDR2 FQNEAQ (reference sequence). This chain's CDR3 is CASSWTSGYEQYF. CDR3 coding DNA: TGTGCCAGCAGCTGGACTAGCGGCTACGAGCAGTACTTC.

The chain recombines TRBV30 with TRBJ2-5; D could derive from TRBD1 or TRBD2 (5 bases each). Germline lookup yields CDR1 GTSNPN and CDR2 SVGIG (reference sequence). The ends were cut back, 3 bases at V and 9 bases at J, with 14 bases in the middle. The CDR3 contains 12 residues. Here the CDR3 reads CAWSPIQGPQYF. The CDR3 DNA follows: TGTGCCTGGAGCCCCATCCAGGGACCCCAGTACTTC.

Regarding this clone: A read error may be the cause here, since a much bigger clone is one base away. The chain joins TRBV30 to TRBJ1-3, with unresolved D. The DNA matches TRBJ2-2 better at its end, which makes the J call doubtful. CDR3 length equals 12 residues. Germline assignment: CDR1 GTSNPN and CDR2 SVGIG (reference sequence). CDR3 in amino acids: CAWSIPVTELFF. CDR3 coding DNA: TGTGCCTGGAGTATACCGGTAACGGAGCTGTTTTTT.

The V gene is TRBV10-3, the J gene TRBJ1-5, with 8 bases that match TRBD1. Germline loops: CDR1 ENHRY, CDR2 SYGVKD. CDR3 size: 16 residues. V lost 5 bases, J lost 0 bases, and 6 bases stayed unmatched. For the CDR3, the DNA is TGTGCCATCAGTACGGGACAGGATCTTAGCAATCAGCCCCAGCATTTT. Amino acids: CAISTGQDLSNQPQHF.

The V gene is TRBV28, the J gene TRBJ1-5; D is undetermined. This CDR3 has 16 residues. Germline V gives CDR1 MDHEN, CDR2 SYDVKM. V gave up 5 bases and J gave up 5 bases, with 19 bases separating them. CDR3 DNA: TGTGCCAGCAGTGCACCCTACCCCCGCGTTTATCAGCCCCAGCATTTT. Translated, it gives CASSAPYPRVYQPQHF. Full variable domain (remainder filled in from reference TRBV28 and TRBJ1-5): DVKVTQSSRYLVKRTGEKVFLECVQDMDHENMFWYRQDPGLGLRLIYFSYDVKMKEKGDIPEGYSVSREKKERFSLILESASTNQTSMYLCASSAPYPRVYQPQHFGDGTRLSIL.

This clone was counted at least ten times. The sample carries other DNA sequences with the same CDR3. The genes are TRBV29-1 and TRBJ2-3, with 10 bases matching TRBD2. The germline gives CDR1 SQVTM, CDR2 ANQGSEA. The CDR3 is made up of 14 amino acids. J gave up 0 bases and V 5 bases, and 2 bases lay outside the gene matches. CDR3 protein: CSVSTSGSTDTQYF. The CDR3 coding sequence is TGCAGCGTTTCGACTAGCGGGAGCACAGATACGCAGTATTTT.

The table lists this clone with a few counts. Since a much larger clone is just one base distant, this may be a read error. This is likely a read error, given that the CDR3 carries no conserved phenylalanine or tryptophan at its end. This chain connects TRBV10-3 to TRBJ1-1, with 9 bases fitting TRBD1. The CDR3 loop spans 15 amino acids. Germline CDR1 is ENHRY and CDR2 is SYGVKD. V lost 4 bases to trimming and J lost 3 bases; unmatched junction nucleotides: 6. The CDR3 DNA follows: TGTGCCATCAGTGGTTCCCGGGACAGGGACACTGAAGCTTTCCTT. Translated: CAISGSRDRDTEAFL.

This clone has more than one count but fewer than ten. The chain carries TRBV29-1 and TRBJ2-4, with TRBD2 as a possible D gene (7 bases). Germline CDR1 is SQVTM and CDR2 is ANQGSEA. CDR3 length: 12 amino acids. V was clipped by 4 bases and J by 7 bases, with 11 bases between them. CDR3 residues: CSVGEGENIQYF. The CDR3 bases are TGCAGCGTTGGGGAGGGGGAGAACATTCAGTACTTC. Supplemented by reference TRBV29-1 and TRBJ2-4, the full variable domain reads SAVISQKPSRDICQRGTSLTIQCQVDSQVTMMFWYRQQPGQSLTLIATANQGSEATYESGFVIDKFPISRPNLTFSTLTVSNMSPEDSSIYLCSVGEGENIQYFGAGTRLSVL.

The chain has TRBV5-1 and TRBJ2-2, with TRBD1 matching over 11 bases. The J segment lost 5 bases and the V segment lost 4 bases, leaving 4 bases of the junction unmatched. This CDR3 is built from 15 residues. CDR1 and CDR2 (germline): SGHRS, YFSETQ. CDR3 residues: CASSPGTGGTGELFF. CDR3 nucleotides: TGCGCCAGCAGCCCCGGGACAGGGGGTACCGGGGAGCTGTTTTTT.